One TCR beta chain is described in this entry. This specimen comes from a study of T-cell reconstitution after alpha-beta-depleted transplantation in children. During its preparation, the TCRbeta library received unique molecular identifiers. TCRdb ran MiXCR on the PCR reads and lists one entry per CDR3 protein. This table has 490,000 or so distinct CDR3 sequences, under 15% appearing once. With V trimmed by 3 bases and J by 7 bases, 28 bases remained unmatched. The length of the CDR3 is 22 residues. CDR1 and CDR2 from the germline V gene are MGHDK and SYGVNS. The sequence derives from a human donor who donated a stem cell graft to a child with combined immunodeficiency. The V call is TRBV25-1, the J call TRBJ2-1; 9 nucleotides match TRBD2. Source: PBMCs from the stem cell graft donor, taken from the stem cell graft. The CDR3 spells CASSDGVAGVAGRLSGGNEQFF. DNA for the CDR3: TGTGCCAGCAGTGATGGAGTAGCGGGAGTCGCCGGGAGATTAAGCGGTGGGAATGAGCAGTTCTTC. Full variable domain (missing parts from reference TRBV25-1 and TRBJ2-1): EADIYQTPRYLVIGTGKKITLECSQTMGHDKMYWYQQDPGMELHLIHYSYGVNSTEKGDLSSESTVSRIRTEHFPLTLESARPSHTSQYLCASSDGVAGVAGRLSGGNEQFFGPGTRLTVL.